The T cell receptor (beta chain) under discussion was sequenced for a study of CD8 T cells in ankylosing spondylitis. The sample holds many counts of this clonotype. Antigen specificity is unknown. By quantitative 5'-RACE with molecular barcodes, the TCR beta libraries were made. TCRdb used MiXCR to reprocess the 5' RACE reads, holding one entry per CDR3 protein. The top ten hold 10% to 13% of the sample, which has about 31,000 distinct CDR3 sequences, 7.2% seen once. J lost 5 bases, V lost 1 base, and 9 bases had no gene match. In germline, CDR1 is SGHVS, CDR2 FNYEAQ. The length of the CDR3 is 17 residues. The study's findings and limits: Blood from ankylosing spondylitis patients appeared to carry a characteristic roughly eight-variant TCR beta motif.

Material: blood, either unsorted or a sorted T cell fraction (not recorded which). This receptor was obtained from a male donor with ankylosing spondylitis or in good health (not recorded which). The V and J genes are TRBV7-6 and TRBJ2-2; 8 bases agree with TRBD1. CDR3 in amino acids: CASSLVSWTGWTGELFF. The CDR3 DNA is TGTGCCAGCAGCTTAGTCTCGTGGACAGGGTGGACCGGGGAGCTGTTTTTT.